Here is one T cell receptor (beta chain) with its context. With 60 Vbeta and 13 Jbeta primers, the PCR was carried out. The assay was immunoSEQ multiplex PCR, and TCRdb's table has in-frame clones only and misses some. The data show about 120,000 clones, about 70% seen once. These data originate in a study of cytomegalovirus exposure and HLA in healthy donors. V was clipped by 4 bases and J by 10 bases, with 18 bases between them. There are 14 residues in the CDR3. Per germline, CDR1 SGHRS and CDR2 YFSETQ. V is TRBV5-1 and J is TRBJ2-1; D gene uncertain. The origin of this receptor is a human donor in good health. The specimen sequenced was PBMCs. The CDR3 loop reads CASSPTSARWEQFF. The CDR3 DNA is TGCGCCAGCAGCCCCACTTCGGCGAGGTGGGAGCAGTTCTTC.